This T cell receptor beta chain stems from a study of cytomegalovirus exposure and HLA in healthy donors. The overall study: The 666 first-cohort repertoires shared a platform with the 130 or so validation repertoires, as reported in a later analysis.

This CDR3 comprises 14 residues. The germline CDR1 and CDR2 sequences are LNHDA and SQIVND (reference sequence). Trimming removed 2 bases at V and 1 base at J, with 9 bases between. The repertoire was sequenced with immunoSEQ multiplex PCR; TCRdb's copy has only in-frame clones and lacks some. The repertoire includes approximately 300,000 clones, about nine tenths of them detected once, and roughly 1.1% sits in the top ten. Note on this clone: The target antigen is unknown.

Study outcomes and limitations: The tendency of first-cohort TCR clusters to co-occur in the roughly 120 validation repertoires was identified by a subsequent analysis. The study listed 164 cytomegalovirus-associated TCR beta chains.

The chain joins TRBV19 to TRBJ2-7; unclear D gene. Sequencing used PBMCs. This clonotype was sampled from a woman aged 25 to 39 in good health and CMV-seropositive. The CDR3 loop reads CASSIRYSSYEQYF. DNA of the CDR3: TGTGCCAGTAGTATACGGTATTCATCCTACGAGCAGTACTTC.